This T cell receptor beta chain was documented in a study of blood T cells in healthy people across ages (dated by TCRdb to between 2014 and 2017). For the study in its entirety: In model experiments, roughly one uniquely barcoded TCR beta cDNA molecule per two T cells was captured by template switching. Two additional independent replicas of 1 million unique cDNA reads from the same blood draw were analyzed for two donors (one aged 18 to 30 and one aged 80 or older). Using deep sequencing normalized with unique cDNA molecular identifiers, the study measured how TCR beta repertoire diversity changes with age. Four age groups were formed from the donors: young (average approximately 15 years), middle-aged (approximately 39), aged (roughly 56) and long-lived (roughly 88). To avoid experimental bias, donors of different ages were spread randomly across the sequencing lanes.

V loses 4 bases at its end and J loses 9 bases; junction bases beyond the gene matches: 10. There are 15 amino acids in the CDR3, from cysteine to phenylalanine inclusive. The retained sequence is limited to the CDR3, 45 bases, with the frame set at the first base. As encoded in the germline V gene, CDR1 is LGHNA while CDR2 is YSLEER. To prepare the library, 5' RACE was applied. TCRdb records Illumina HiSeq 2500 as the sequencer. A second 7 to 11 cycle PCR used a sample-barcoded 5' primer and a J-beta primer mix. A unique molecular identifier was introduced onto each TCR beta cDNA molecule by a template-switch 5' adaptor carrying 12 random nucleotides. Each sample yielded at least 3 million CDR3-containing paired-end reads. All of the RNA was converted into first-strand cDNA using the Mint cDNA synthesis kit, with a TRBC-specific oligonucleotide serving as the primer. Following uracil-DNA glycosylase treatment, all cDNA underwent a first 18-cycle PCR with the universal primers M1SS and BC2_uni_R. The authors' analysis ran thus. Normalization of each sample was performed by random selection of 1 million high-quality reads, each carrying a distinct molecular identifier. Reads with shared molecular identifiers were discarded instead of being binned into consensus sequences. MiTCR, run with a Q25 quality threshold and the strictest error-elimination algorithm, handled CDR3 identification, clonotype clustering and error correction. A nonparametric unseen species model with Euler transformation was used to estimate lower-bound total TCR beta diversity. TCRdb trimmed public reads at Q25 via fastp, called clones via MiXCR and kept in-frame beta chains. A single entry per CDR3 protein holds the most common genes and DNA from its merged rows. The V and J calls shown here were made by TCRdb, not taken from the authors' results. This sample comprises roughly 570,000 distinct CDR3 sequences, 25% to 30% of them detected only once. The biggest ten clones account for about a fifth of the sample.

Worth noting for this clonotype: What antigen it recognizes has not been identified. No base-level quality is on record; no much larger clone is a single base apart.

Systemically healthy Caucasian individuals from Russia, some 40 in total and aged roughly 6 to 95 years, were included as donors. Each donor gave around 9.5 milliliters of peripheral blood, collected into EDTA-treated Vacutainer tubes. PBMCs were isolated by Ficoll-Paque density-gradient centrifugation, with at least 6 million obtained per sample. Trizol reagent was used to extract total RNA from PBMCs, with at least 6 micrograms per sample. For every donor, an aliquot of PBMCs went through flow cytometry to measure the percentages of naive CD45RAhigh/CD27high T cells. Here is what the overall study found, with its caveats: Compared with the aged group, the long-lived group had more naive CD4+ T cells, fewer expanded clones and increased TCR diversity, suggesting age selection. Estimates of total diversity based on one million sequenced T cells were regarded as lower bounds and as underestimates. Observed TCR beta diversity correlated strongly with the percentage of naive T cells measured by flow cytometry. Bulk unsorted PBMC profiling prevented conclusive comparison of naive and antigen-experienced compartments. Donor CMV infection status was unknown, potentially confounding age-related changes in expanded clonotypes. As age increased, observed TCR beta diversity per million T cells dropped in a roughly linear way, and a significant reduction was already evident by age about 36.

The origin of this receptor is a woman aged 70-85 years in good health. Sequencing input: blood. The chain couples TRBV4-3 to TRBJ2-1, with 9 bases in between that match TRBD1. In nucleotide form, the sequence is TGCGCCAGCAGCCCTTACGGGGGGACAGGGATTGAGCAGTTCTTC. Its translation reads: CASSPYGGTGIEQFF.